This is a list of T cell receptor beta chains from one sample in a study of shared clonotypes between healthy human individuals. The table came from immunoSEQ multiplex PCR; TCRdb's copy has only in-frame clones and leaves some out. The sample contains roughly 530,000 clones, almost 97% of which appear only once. Material: naive CD4+ T cells sorted from blood. These receptors all stem from a young woman in good health. CDR3s include the opening cysteine and the closing phenylalanine or tryptophan. The D gene is left open where the match is weak. A row's size may be missing; if present it is once, few, many or a size class.

13	.	TRBV7-6	.	TRBJ2-2	TGTGCCAGCAGCACCTTAGGGGGCGGGGAGCTGTTTTTT	CASSTLGGGELFF
15	TRBD2	TRBV9	once	TRBJ2-1	TGTGCCAGCAGTGAGCTAGCGGGGAATTACAATGAGCAGTTCTTC	CASSELAGNYNEQFF
12	.	TRBV10-3	.	TRBJ2-7	TGTGCCATCAGCCCTGAAGGCTACGAGCAGTACTTC	CAISPEGYEQYF
15	TRBD2	TRBV7-2	.	TRBJ2-7	TGTGCCAGCAGCCCCCCGGGGGGGGGTTCCTACGAGCAGTACTTC	CASSPPGGGSYEQYF
16	.	TRBV21-1	.	TRBJ1-1	TGTGCCAGCAGCGGGGGCCTCGAGGAAAAAAACACTGAAGCTTTCTTT	CASSGGLEEKNTEAFF
13	.	TRBV19	.	TRBJ1-5	TGTGCCAGTAGGACGCGTCGGAATCAGCCCCAGCATTTT	CASRTRRNQPQHF
15	TRBD2	TRBV28	.	TRBJ2-3	TGTGCCACTAGGGGGACTAGCGGGAGAATAGATACGCAGTATTTT	CATRGTSGRIDTQYF
15	.	TRBV11-2	.	TRBJ1-1	TGTGCCAGCAGCTTCCGGGGGGCGAGGGACACTGAAGCTTTCTTT	CASSFRGARDTEAFF
15	.	TRBV7-2	.	TRBJ2-1	TGTGCCAGCATCGAGACATGGTTATCCTACAATGAGCAGTTCTTC	CASIETWLSYNEQFF
15	TRBD1	TRBV28	.	TRBJ2-3	TGTGCCAGCAGTGAGGGACAGGGGGCCACAGATACGCAGTATTTT	CASSEGQGATDTQYF
13	.	TRBV28	.	TRBJ1-5	TGTGCCAGCATCGGACAGAGCAATCGGCCCCAGCATTTT	CASIGQSNRPQHF
16	.	TRBV18	.	TRBJ2-2	TGTGCCAGCTCACCAGTGGAAGTGACAGCCACCGGGGAGCTGTTTTTT	CASSPVEVTATGELFF
17	TRBD1	TRBV28	.	TRBJ1-5	TGTGCCAGCAGTTCCCCCCGGGGACAGTTGAGCAATCAGCCCCAGCATTTT	CASSSPRGQLSNQPQHF
16	TRBD1	TRBV11-2	.	TRBJ1-5	TGTGCCAGCAGCTTAGCAGGACAGGGGGCCGGACAGCCCCAGCATTTT	CASSLAGQGAGQPQHF
11	.	TRBV20-1	.	TRBJ1-1	TGCAGTGGTCGGGCGAACACTGAAGCTTTCTTT	CSGRANTEAFF
15	.	TRBV5-1	once	TRBJ1-4	TGCGCCAGCAGCTTGCAGACAGGCTTTAATGAAAAACTGTTTTTT	CASSLQTGFNEKLFF
14	.	TRBV6-5	.	TRBJ1-2	TGTGCCAGCAGCCCGGGGGTGGCCGCAGGAGGCTACACCTTC	CASSPGVAAGGYTF
14	TRBD2	TRBV5-1	.	TRBJ2-1	TGCGCCAGCAGCCGACTAGCGGGACCCAATGAGCAGTTCTTC	CASSRLAGPNEQFF
17	.	TRBV27	.	TRBJ2-7	TGTGCCAGCAGTTTATCCCTTCTAGCGTCTAGCTCCTACGAGCAGTACTTC	CASSLSLLASSSYEQYF
16	TRBD1	TRBV19	.	TRBJ1-1	TGTGCCAGTAGTATGGAGGGACAGGGGGCCGGTACTGAAGCTTTCTTT	CASSMEGQGAGTEAFF
14	.	TRBV9	.	TRBJ2-1	TGTGCCAGCAGCGAACCCAGCCAGACGGGAGAGCAGTTCTTC	CASSEPSQTGEQFF
16	TRBD1	TRBV13	.	TRBJ1-6	TGTGCCAGCAGCTTCTACCCGGGACAGGGGAATTCACCCCTCCACTTT	CASSFYPGQGNSPLHF
14	.	TRBV7-9	few	TRBJ2-7	TGTGCCAGCAGCTTGCCGGGAAGCCGCGAGGAGCAGTACTTC	CASSLPGSREEQYF
17	.	TRBV7-9	.	TRBJ2-1	TGTGCCAGCAGCTTAAGAGTTTCGTTGAGCTCCTACAATGAGCAGTTCTTC	CASSLRVSLSSYNEQFF
16	.	TRBV23-1	.	TRBJ1-2	TGCGCCAGCAGTCATCCCGACAGGACTACTAACTATGGCTACACCTTC	CASSHPDRTTNYGYTF
15	.	TRBV14	.	TRBJ2-7	TGTGCCAGCAGCCAACTGGGAAGGGACTCGTACGAGCAGTACTTC	CASSQLGRDSYEQYF
14	.	TRBV7-7	.	TRBJ2-3	TGTGCCAGCAGCTTTTCAGGGGCCAAAGATACGCAGTATTTT	CASSFSGAKDTQYF